The rows below give T cell receptor beta chains drawn from one sample of a study of T cell responses to AZD1222 COVID-19 vaccine. Sequencing was performed with immunoSEQ multiplex PCR; in TCRdb, only in-frame clones are kept and a portion is missing. Of around 100,000 clones in the sample, about 93% were seen once. The sample was peripheral blood, taken on day 0 of AZD1222 vaccination. Receptors originate from an adult in good health. Both conserved end residues are part of each CDR3. D genes are given only for firm matches. A row's size may be missing; if present it is once, few, many or a size class.

TRBD1	-	TRBV7-3	TRBJ2-7	TGTGCCAGCAGCCCCGGGACAGGTCCCTACGAGCAGTACTTC	CASSPGTGPYEQYF
-	-	TRBV6-5	TRBJ1-2	TGTGCCAGCAGTTACCGGGGCCAGGAGGGCTACACCTTC	CASSYRGQEGYTF
-	-	TRBV2	TRBJ2-7	TGTGCCAGCAAAAGGACGGTGCTCTACGAGCAGTACTTC	CASKRTVLYEQYF
TRBD1	once	TRBV13	TRBJ2-5	TGTGCCAGCAGCGAAGCGGACAGGGGACAAGAGACCCAGTACTTC	CASSEADRGQETQYF
TRBD1	-	TRBV5-1	TRBJ2-1	TGCGCCAGCAGCTTGGTGACAGGGGGCACGGGGAATGAGCAGTTCTTC	CASSLVTGGTGNEQFF
-	-	TRBV30	TRBJ1-1	TGTGCCTGGAGTGTGGTCGGTGCGGGAATTGCTTTCTTT	CAWSVVGAGIAFF
TRBD2	-	TRBV3-1/TRBV3-2	TRBJ2-2	TGTGCCAGCAGACGGAGCGGGAGTGTCGGGGAGCTGTTTTTT	CASRRSGSVGELFF
-	-	TRBV6-5	TRBJ2-7	TGTGCCAGCAATCGAGGACAGTCCTACGAGCAGTACTTC	CASNRGQSYEQYF
TRBD2	-	TRBV5-5	TRBJ2-5	TGTGCCAGCAGCCTCATAGCGGGGCTTCAAGAGACCCAGTACTTC	CASSLIAGLQETQYF
TRBD1	-	TRBV4-2	TRBJ1-1	TGTGCCAGCAGCCCCCCTCCGGGACAGGCTGAAGCTTTCTTT	CASSPPPGQAEAFF
-	-	TRBV19	TRBJ1-1	TGTGCCAGTAGCGCCCCGCCGGGGGGGAACACTGAAGCTTTCTTT	CASSAPPGGNTEAFF
-	-	TRBV7-7	TRBJ2-5	TGTGCTAGCAGCCCGGGGGTCCAAGAGACCCAGTACTTC	CASSPGVQETQYF
-	-	TRBV5-1	TRBJ1-6	TGCGCCAGCGCACTGAGAGGGGCTAACTCCTATAATTCACCCCTCCACTTT	CASALRGANSYNSPLHF
-	-	TRBV5-1	TRBJ2-1	TGCGCCAGCAGCTTGGGACAGGTACAAAACAATGAGCAGTTCTTC	CASSLGQVQNNEQFF
TRBD2	-	TRBV6-5	TRBJ2-5	TGTGCCAGCAGGGTCGGACTAGCGGGAGTAGAGACCCAGTACTTC	CASRVGLAGVETQYF
-	-	TRBV11-3	TRBJ2-5	TGTGCCAGCAGCTCGGGGTCGTCAGGTAACCAAGAGACCCAGTACTTC	CASSSGSSGNQETQYF
-	-	TRBV27	TRBJ2-7	TGTGCCACAACCCAAGCCGAGCGGGTATCCTACGAGCAGTACTTC	CATTQAERVSYEQYF
TRBD1	-	TRBV28	TRBJ1-4	TGTGCCAGCAGTCCGGCAGGGGGCGGAGAAAAACTGTTTTTT	CASSPAGGGEKLFF